The clone carrying this T cell receptor (beta chain) has at least ten counts. Data came from immunoSEQ multiplex PCR; TCRdb stores just in-frame clones and leaves some out. The top ten clones hold about 3.2% of a sample with about 240,000 clones, 80% to 85% of them seen once. These data come from a study of blood T cell repertoires in COVID-19. This CDR3 is 15 amino acids long. Germline loops: CDR1 SGHDT, CDR2 YYEEEE. V was cut by 2 bases and J by 2 bases, with 12 bases left in between. The sample consisted of peripheral blood. This receptor was taken from a young woman with acute or convalescent COVID-19. The chain employs TRBV5-6 and TRBJ2-3, with no clear D. CDR3 nucleotide sequence: TGTGCCAGCAGCTTTATCGGCCTAGACACAGATACGCAGTATTTT. It translates to CASSFIGLDTDTQYF.